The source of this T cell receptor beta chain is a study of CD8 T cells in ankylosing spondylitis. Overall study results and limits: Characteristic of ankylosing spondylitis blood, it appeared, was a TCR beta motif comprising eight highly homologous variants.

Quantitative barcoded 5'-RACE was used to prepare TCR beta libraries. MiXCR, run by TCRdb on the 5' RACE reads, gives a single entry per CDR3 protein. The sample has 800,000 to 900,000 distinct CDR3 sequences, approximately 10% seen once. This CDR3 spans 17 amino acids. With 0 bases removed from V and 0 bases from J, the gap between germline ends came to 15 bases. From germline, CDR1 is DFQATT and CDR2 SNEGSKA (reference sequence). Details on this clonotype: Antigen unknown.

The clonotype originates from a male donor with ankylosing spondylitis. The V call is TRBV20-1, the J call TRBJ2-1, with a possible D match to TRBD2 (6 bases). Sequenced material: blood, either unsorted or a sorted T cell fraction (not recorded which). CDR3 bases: TGCAGTGCTAGAGAGGTTCTAGCGTCGTCCTCCTACAATGAGCAGTTCTTC. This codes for CSAREVLASSSYNEQFF.